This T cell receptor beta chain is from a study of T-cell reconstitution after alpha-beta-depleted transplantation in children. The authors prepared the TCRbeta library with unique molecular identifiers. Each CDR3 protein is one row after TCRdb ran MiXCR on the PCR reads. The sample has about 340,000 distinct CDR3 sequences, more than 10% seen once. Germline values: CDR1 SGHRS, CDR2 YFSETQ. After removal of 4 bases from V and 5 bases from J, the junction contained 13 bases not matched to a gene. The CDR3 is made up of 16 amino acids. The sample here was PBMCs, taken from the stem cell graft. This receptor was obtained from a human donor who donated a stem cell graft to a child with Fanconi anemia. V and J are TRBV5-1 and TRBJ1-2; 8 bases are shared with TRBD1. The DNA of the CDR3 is TGCGCCAGCAGCCCTAACTCTGGACAGGGATTTTATGGCTACACCTTC. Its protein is CASSPNSGQGFYGYTF.